The TCR beta chain under discussion was sequenced for a study of neoadjuvant anti-PD-1 for oral cavity cancer (dated by TCRdb to the early 2020s). About the investigation overall: Before curative-intent surgical resection, most patients were given three to four biweekly doses of nivolumab at 3 mg/kg. Patients who did not progress were given a fourth nivolumab dose at about day 43 and had definitive surgical resection on days 50-56. Under RECIST 1.1, patients with complete response, partial response or stable disease were classed as responders, and patients with progression were classed as non-responders. The parent correlative cohort had around 13 patients and a response rate of 30% to 35%.

What this sample's time point label stands for: after neoadjuvant nivolumab, at surgical resection. Patients had been newly diagnosed with stage II-IVA oral cavity squamous cell carcinoma, and no prior systemic or radiation treatment had been given to the patients. The cohort was composed of patients with HPV-negative, locally advanced oral cavity squamous cell carcinoma. The samples were obtained from a longitudinal correlative study of a single-arm phase II trial testing neoadjuvant nivolumab in oral cavity squamous cell carcinoma. Genomic DNA-based TCRbeta sequencing was performed on subject-matched pre- and post-treatment PBMCs and tumors from three responders and three non-responders. The Maxwell RSC DNA from Tissue kit was used to isolate genomic DNA from tumor tissue. The germline V gene provides CDR1 SGHTA and CDR2 FQGNSA. The CDR3 numbers 15 residues from cysteine through phenylalanine. Here the CDR3 DNA is all that survives: 45 bases in frame from base 1. The germline V end is reduced by 4 bases and the J end by 4 bases; junction bases left unmatched: 6.

For survey sequencing, tumor libraries mostly used about 4.6 ug of input genomic DNA, with two replicates for each sample. TCRbeta libraries were prepared with the immunoSEQ hsTCRbeta kit according to the manufacturer's instructions. The finished libraries were brought together in one pool at around 3.1 nM, which was then read using an Illumina NovaSeq 6000 S4 flow cell. The authors' analysis ran thus. The immunoSEQ Analyzer was used for raw data preprocessing and quality control. The analysis was limited to productive rearrangements, and each clonotype was defined by a unique CDR3 amino acid sequence. Repertoire clonality was estimated as the Gini-Simpson index, which was calculated using the R package tcR. Student's t test was used to compare Gini indices, and Pearson correlation was used to assess associations with tumor size change. The table was pulled from immuneACCESS by TCRdb, which kept in-frame rearrangements only. Such tables lose some clones; where checked, under half of the loss comes from unresolved V genes, and the rest has no known cause. That table gives V, J and clone size, and the DNA gave D and trimming. The sample includes some 15,000 clones, with around 40% observed a single time. Of the sample, 35% to 40% is held by the ten largest clones.

Paper-wide results and their limitations: Higher pretreatment blood TCRbeta clonality and lower post-treatment tumor TCRbeta clonality were correlated with higher pretreatment blood Treg/Th17 ratios. Only a few patients per response group were included in the TCR analyses, and the authors called for validation in larger cohorts. Greater tumor shrinkage was correlated with larger post-treatment sizes of preexisting intratumoral clones, suggesting that expansion of preexisting clones contributed to response.

This clone was counted only a few times. The target of this receptor is not known. Base qualities were left out, and no much larger clone turns up one base away. The specimen comprised tumor tissue, sampled after nivolumab (anti-PD-1) treatment. This sequence uses TRBV7-2 and TRBJ2-7; 11 middle bases align to TRBD2. The clonotype was recovered from a person between 40 and 80 years old with oral cavity squamous cell carcinoma. The sequenced DNA: TGTGCCAGCAGCTCGTCCGGGACTAGCGGTTACGAGCAGTACTTC. This translates into CASSSSGTSGYEQYF. The variable domain in full, with residues beyond the CDR3 obtained from the reference TRBV7-2 and TRBJ2-7 genes, is GAGVSQSPSNKVTEKGKDVELRCDPISGHTALYWYRQSLGQGLEFLIYFQGNSAPDKSGLPSDRFSAERTGGSVSTLTIQRTQQEDSAVYLCASSSSGTSGYEQYFGPGTRLTVT.